The present T cell receptor (beta chain) was sequenced within a study of beta chain features in type 1 diabetes. General observations from the study: There was a moderate but significant shortening of TCRB CDR3s in all four CD4+ subsets of Type 1 diabetes patients.

This clone was counted a few times. Its antigen is not identified. Expressed TCRB transcripts were sequenced because the isolated RNA had all been reverse transcribed beforehand. The assay was immunoSEQ multiplex PCR, and TCRdb's table has in-frame clones only and misses some. The sample has roughly 250,000 clones, about 20% seen once. Germline assignment: CDR1 MGHDK and CDR2 SYGVNS. The CDR3 contains 13 residues. Losses at the gene ends were 7 bases for V and 4 bases for J; bases not matched to a gene: 6. This receptor was taken from a woman between 40 and 55 years old with type 1 diabetes. The genes are TRBV25-1 and TRBJ1-1; TRBD1 matches at 7 bases. Sample: naive CD4+ T cells from blood. CDR3 amino acids: CASTRTGGTEAFF. The CDR3 DNA is TGTGCCAGCACCCGGACAGGCGGCACTGAAGCTTTCTTT.